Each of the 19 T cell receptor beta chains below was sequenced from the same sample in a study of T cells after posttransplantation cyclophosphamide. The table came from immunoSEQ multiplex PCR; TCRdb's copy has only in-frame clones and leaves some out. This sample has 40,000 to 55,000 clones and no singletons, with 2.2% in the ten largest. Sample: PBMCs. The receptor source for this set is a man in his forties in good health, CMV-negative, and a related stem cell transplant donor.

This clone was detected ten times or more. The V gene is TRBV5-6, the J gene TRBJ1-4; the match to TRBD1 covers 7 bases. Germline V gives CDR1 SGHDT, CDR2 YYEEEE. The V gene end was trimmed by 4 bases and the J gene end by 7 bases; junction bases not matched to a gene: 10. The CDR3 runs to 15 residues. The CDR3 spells CASSQRGGLVEKLFF. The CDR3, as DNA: TGTGCCAGCAGCCAAAGAGGGGGCTTAGTTGAAAAACTGTTTTTT.

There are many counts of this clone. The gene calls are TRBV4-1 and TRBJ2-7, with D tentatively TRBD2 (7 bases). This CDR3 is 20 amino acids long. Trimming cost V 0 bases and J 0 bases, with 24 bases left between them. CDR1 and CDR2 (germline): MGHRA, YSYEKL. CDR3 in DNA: TGCGCCAGCAGCCAAGAAGGGGGGATTTTGGGGGGGCCCAGCTCCTACGAGCAGTACTTC. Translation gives CASSQEGGILGGPSSYEQYF.

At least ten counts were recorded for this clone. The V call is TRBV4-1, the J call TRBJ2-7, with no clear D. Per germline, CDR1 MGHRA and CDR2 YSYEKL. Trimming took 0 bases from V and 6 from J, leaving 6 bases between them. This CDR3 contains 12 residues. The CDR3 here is CASSQDGREQYF. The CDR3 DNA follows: TGCGCCAGCAGCCAAGATGGCCGCGAGCAGTACTTC.

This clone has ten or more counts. DNA of the CDR3: TGTGCCACCAGCTGGACAATGGATACTACGGGCGGGGGGGCAGATACGCAGTATTTT. Protein: CATSWTMDTTGGGADTQYF. This chain uses TRBV15 with TRBJ2-3, with 9 nucleotides matching TRBD2. The CDR3 has 19 residues. CDR1 and CDR2 from the germline V gene are LNHNV and YYDKDF (reference sequence). Trimming removed 5 bases from V and 4 bases from J; junction bases left unmatched: 19.

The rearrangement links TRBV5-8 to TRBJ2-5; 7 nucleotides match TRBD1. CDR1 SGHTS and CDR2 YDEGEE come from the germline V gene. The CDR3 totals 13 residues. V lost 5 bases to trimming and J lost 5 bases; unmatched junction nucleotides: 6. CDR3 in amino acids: CASSLTGEETQYF. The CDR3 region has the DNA TGTGCCAGCAGTTTAACAGGGGAGGAGACCCAGTACTTC.

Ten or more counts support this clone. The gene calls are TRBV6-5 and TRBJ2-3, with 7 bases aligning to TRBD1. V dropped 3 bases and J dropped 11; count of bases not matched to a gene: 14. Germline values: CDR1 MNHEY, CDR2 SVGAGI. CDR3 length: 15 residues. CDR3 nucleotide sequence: TGTGCCAGCAGTTATCTTGAACAGGGGTCCAGTAGGCAGTATTTT. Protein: CASSYLEQGSSRQYF.

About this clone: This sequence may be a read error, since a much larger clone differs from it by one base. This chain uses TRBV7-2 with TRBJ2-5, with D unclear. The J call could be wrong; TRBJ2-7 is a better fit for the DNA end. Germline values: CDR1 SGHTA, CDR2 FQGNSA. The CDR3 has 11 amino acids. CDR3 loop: CASSFSYEQYF. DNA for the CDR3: TGTGCCAGCAGCTTCTCCTACGAGCAGTACTTC.

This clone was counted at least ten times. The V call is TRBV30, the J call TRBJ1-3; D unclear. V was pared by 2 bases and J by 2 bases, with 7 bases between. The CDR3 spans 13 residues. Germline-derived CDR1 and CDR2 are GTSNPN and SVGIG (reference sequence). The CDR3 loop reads CAWSTAAGNTIYF. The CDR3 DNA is TGTGCCTGGAGTACGGCGGCTGGAAACACCATATATTTT.

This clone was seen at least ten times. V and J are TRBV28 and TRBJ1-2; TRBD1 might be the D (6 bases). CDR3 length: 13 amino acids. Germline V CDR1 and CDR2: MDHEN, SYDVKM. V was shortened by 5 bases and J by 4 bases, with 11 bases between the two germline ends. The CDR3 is CASSPQGFYGYTF. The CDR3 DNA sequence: TGTGCCAGCAGTCCACAGGGATTCTATGGCTACACCTTC.

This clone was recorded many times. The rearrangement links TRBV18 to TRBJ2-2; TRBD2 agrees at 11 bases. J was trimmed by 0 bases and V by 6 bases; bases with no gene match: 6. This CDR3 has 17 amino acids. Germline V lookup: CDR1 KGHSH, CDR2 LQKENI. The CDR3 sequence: CASSSGLAATNTGELFF. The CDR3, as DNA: TGTGCCAGCTCGTCGGGACTAGCGGCAACGAACACCGGGGAGCTGTTTTTT.

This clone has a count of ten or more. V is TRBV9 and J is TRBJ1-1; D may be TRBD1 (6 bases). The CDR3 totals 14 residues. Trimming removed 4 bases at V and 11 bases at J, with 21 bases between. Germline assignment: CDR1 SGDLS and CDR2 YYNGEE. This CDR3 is CASSPNFQGYGAFF. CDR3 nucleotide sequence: TGTGCCAGCAGCCCTAATTTCCAGGGGTACGGCGCTTTCTTT.

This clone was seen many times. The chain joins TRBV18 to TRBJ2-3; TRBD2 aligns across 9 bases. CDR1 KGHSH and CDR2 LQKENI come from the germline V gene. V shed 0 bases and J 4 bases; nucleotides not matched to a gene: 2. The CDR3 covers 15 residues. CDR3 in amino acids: CASSPPSGSADTQYF. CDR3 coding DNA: TGTGCCAGCTCACCACCTAGCGGGAGCGCAGATACGCAGTATTTT.

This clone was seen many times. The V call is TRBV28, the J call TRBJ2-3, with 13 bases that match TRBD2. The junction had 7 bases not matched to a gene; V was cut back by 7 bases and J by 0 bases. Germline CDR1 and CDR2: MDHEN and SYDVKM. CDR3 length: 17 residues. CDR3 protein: CASTGLAGRPSTDTQYF. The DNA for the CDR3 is TGTGCCAGCACGGGACTAGCGGGAAGGCCTAGCACAGATACGCAGTATTTT.

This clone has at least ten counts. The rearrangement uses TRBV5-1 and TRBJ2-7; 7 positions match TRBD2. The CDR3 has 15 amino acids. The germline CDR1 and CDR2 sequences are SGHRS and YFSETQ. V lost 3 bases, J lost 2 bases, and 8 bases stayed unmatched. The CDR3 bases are TGCGCCAGCAGCTCTGCCCCCGGGAGGCCCTACGAGCAGTACTTC. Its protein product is CASSSAPGRPYEQYF.

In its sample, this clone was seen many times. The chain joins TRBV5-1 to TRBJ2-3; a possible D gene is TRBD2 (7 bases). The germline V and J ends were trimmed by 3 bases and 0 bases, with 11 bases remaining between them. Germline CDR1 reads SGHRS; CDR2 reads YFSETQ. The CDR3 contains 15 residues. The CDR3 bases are TGCGCCAGCAGCTGGAGGGGGGGTAGCACAGATACGCAGTATTTT. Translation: CASSWRGGSTDTQYF. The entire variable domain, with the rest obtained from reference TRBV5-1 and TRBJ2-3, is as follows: KAGVTQTPRYLIKTRGQQVTLSCSPISGHRSVSWYQQTPGQGLQFLFEYFSETQRNKGNFPGRFSGRQFSNSRSEMNVSTLELGDSALYLCASSWRGGSTDTQYFGPGTRLTVL.

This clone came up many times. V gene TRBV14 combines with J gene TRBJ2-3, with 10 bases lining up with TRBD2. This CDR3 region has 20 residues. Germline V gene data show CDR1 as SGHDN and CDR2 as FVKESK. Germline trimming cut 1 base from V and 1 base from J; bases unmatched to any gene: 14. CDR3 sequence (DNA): TGTGCCAGCAGCCAAGGGCTAGCGGGAGTTAAGTATATTGGCACAGATACGCAGTATTTT. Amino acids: CASSQGLAGVKYIGTDTQYF.

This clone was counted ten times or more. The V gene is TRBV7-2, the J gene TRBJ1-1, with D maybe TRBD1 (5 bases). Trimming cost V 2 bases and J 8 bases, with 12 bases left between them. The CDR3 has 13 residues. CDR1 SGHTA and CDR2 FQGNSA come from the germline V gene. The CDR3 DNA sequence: TGTGCCAGCAGCTTAACCAATCGGGGGGAAGCTTTCTTT. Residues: CASSLTNRGEAFF. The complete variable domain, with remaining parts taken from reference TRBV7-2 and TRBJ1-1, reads GAGVSQSPSNKVTEKGKDVELRCDPISGHTALYWYRQSLGQGLEFLIYFQGNSAPDKSGLPSDRFSAERTGGSVSTLTIQRTQQEDSAVYLCASSLTNRGEAFFGQGTRLTVV.

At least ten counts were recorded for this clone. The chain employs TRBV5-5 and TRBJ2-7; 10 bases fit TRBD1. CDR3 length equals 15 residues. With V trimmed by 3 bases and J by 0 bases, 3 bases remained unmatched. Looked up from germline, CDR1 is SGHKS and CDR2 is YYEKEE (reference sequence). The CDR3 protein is CASSWGTGASYEQYF. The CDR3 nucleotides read TGTGCCAGCAGCTGGGGGACAGGGGCCTCCTACGAGCAGTACTTC.

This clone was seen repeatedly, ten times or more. The CDR3 protein is CASSYSGDSPNYGYTF. The CDR3 region has the DNA TGTGCCAGCAGTTACTCCGGGGACAGTCCTAACTATGGCTACACCTTC. The chain joins TRBV6-5 to TRBJ1-2; TRBD1 aligns across 7 bases. The CDR3 is 16 residues long. J gave up 0 bases and V 0 bases, and 4 bases lay outside the gene matches. Germline CDR1 and CDR2: MNHEY and SVGAGI.